A selection of T cell receptor beta chains follows, all from one sample in a study of blood T cells in healthy people across ages. Via MiXCR, TCRdb re-called the 5' RACE reads, giving one row per CDR3 protein. Among some 750,000 distinct CDR3 sequences listed, 22% were seen once. The source material was blood. The receptors shown here come from a man aged 70-80 years in good health. Each CDR3 is given without its conserved first and last residue.

j_call: TRBJ2-5; v_call: TRBV28; cdr3_aa: ASSRTSGGETQY
j_call: TRBJ1-3; v_call: TRBV5-1; cdr3_aa: AGSWEGAPGNTIY
j_call: TRBJ2-5; v_call: TRBV5-1; cdr3_aa: ASSLKGWPGILYQETQY
j_call: TRBJ1-2; v_call: TRBV6-5; cdr3_aa: ASSTGTGANYGYT
j_call: TRBJ1-6; v_call: TRBV4-3; cdr3_aa: ASSRTFNSPLH
j_call: TRBJ1-2; v_call: TRBV6-6; cdr3_aa: ASSHDILIFS
j_call: TRBJ1-2; v_call: TRBV7-9; cdr3_aa: ASSLVGPGDNGYT
j_call: TRBJ1-5; v_call: TRBV27; cdr3_aa: ASSLPGPHQPQH
j_call: TRBJ2-1; v_call: TRBV13; cdr3_aa: ASSSDRSSYNEQF
j_call: TRBJ1-2; v_call: TRBV6-5; cdr3_aa: ASSYGTDGYGYT
j_call: TRBJ2-5; v_call: TRBV20-1; cdr3_aa: SARDRDSNQETQY
j_call: TRBJ1-2; v_call: TRBV29-1; cdr3_aa: SVRGQGSYT
j_call: TRBJ2-2; v_call: TRBV6-1; cdr3_aa: ASSESPVGAGELF
j_call: TRBJ2-3; v_call: TRBV5-1; cdr3_aa: ASSLGDTLGVTDTQY
j_call: TRBJ1-1; v_call: TRBV3-1; cdr3_aa: ASSQFRGAITEAF
j_call: TRBJ1-2; v_call: TRBV20-1; cdr3_aa: SARDDSWYGYT
j_call: .; v_call: TRBV28; cdr3_aa: AGSLRLGVNEQF
j_call: TRBJ1-1; v_call: TRBV2; cdr3_aa: ATQTGRNTEAF
j_call: TRBJ2-5; v_call: TRBV20-1; cdr3_aa: SAKSGSPGGTKETQY
j_call: TRBJ1-3; v_call: TRBV6-5; cdr3_aa: ASSTGGYGNTIY
j_call: TRBJ2-1; v_call: TRBV20-1; cdr3_aa: SASRDLTYEDEQF
j_call: TRBJ2-4; v_call: TRBV3-1; cdr3_aa: ASSFGQGWNIQY
j_call: TRBJ2-1; v_call: TRBV4-1; cdr3_aa: ASSQDGTVSYNEQF
j_call: TRBJ2-3; v_call: TRBV12-3/TRBV12-4; cdr3_aa: ASTYSGSDTQY
j_call: .; v_call: TRBV24-1; cdr3_aa: ATAPDRAAYNEQF
j_call: TRBJ1-4; v_call: TRBV9; cdr3_aa: ASSVGALGGKLF
j_call: TRBJ1-5; v_call: TRBV3-1; cdr3_aa: ASSQGFTQPQH
j_call: TRBJ1-1; v_call: TRBV7-9; cdr3_aa: ASSSFQNTEAF
j_call: TRBJ2-6; v_call: TRBV11-2; cdr3_aa: ASSLLGTGGFTGANVLT
j_call: TRBJ2-2; v_call: TRBV6-6; cdr3_aa: ASSTWQGVGPGELF
j_call: TRBJ2-5; v_call: TRBV5-1; cdr3_aa: ASSTATQETQY
j_call: TRBJ2-3; v_call: TRBV6-6; cdr3_aa: ASSPSGTGGGDTQY
j_call: TRBJ2-3; v_call: TRBV20-1; cdr3_aa: SARDRGADTQY
j_call: TRBJ1-1; v_call: TRBV28; cdr3_aa: ASSRSGGVSNTEAF
j_call: TRBJ1-2; v_call: TRBV5-6; cdr3_aa: ASSLYRGLTYGYT
j_call: TRBJ2-7; v_call: TRBV7-8; cdr3_aa: ASSLAQSDRPYEQY
j_call: TRBJ2-7; v_call: TRBV28; cdr3_aa: ASSGRTAPSYEQY
j_call: TRBJ2-1; v_call: TRBV7-3; cdr3_aa: ASSLNPGAYEQF
j_call: TRBJ2-5; v_call: TRBV7-9; cdr3_aa: ASSLTRDQETQY
j_call: TRBJ1-2; v_call: TRBV12-3/TRBV12-4; cdr3_aa: ASSQGAAGTYGYT
j_call: TRBJ1-2; v_call: TRBV3-1; cdr3_aa: ASRHRTDCGYT
j_call: TRBJ1-2; v_call: TRBV10-2; cdr3_aa: ASRVSNYGYT
j_call: TRBJ2-1; v_call: TRBV9; cdr3_aa: ASSVATAASEQF
j_call: TRBJ2-3; v_call: TRBV29-1; cdr3_aa: SVGEVGRGTDTQY
j_call: TRBJ1-3; v_call: TRBV20-1; cdr3_aa: SASRRDGSGNTIY
j_call: TRBJ2-1; v_call: TRBV6-1; cdr3_aa: ASSGQPYNEQF
j_call: TRBJ2-2; v_call: TRBV9; cdr3_aa: ASSVDRHPTGELF
j_call: TRBJ2-2; v_call: TRBV3-1; cdr3_aa: ASSQVLAGGSTGELF
j_call: TRBJ1-4; v_call: TRBV19; cdr3_aa: ASMGQGSATNEKLF
j_call: TRBJ1-2; v_call: TRBV30; cdr3_aa: AWSTGEGYT
j_call: TRBJ1-1; v_call: TRBV28; cdr3_aa: ASSQVNTEAF
j_call: TRBJ2-1; v_call: TRBV7-2; cdr3_aa: ASSSRRDFNEQF
j_call: TRBJ2-5; v_call: TRBV5-1; cdr3_aa: ASRQTGVETQY
j_call: TRBJ1-4; v_call: TRBV7-9; cdr3_aa: ASSLDPGRGML
j_call: TRBJ2-5; v_call: TRBV12-3/TRBV12-4; cdr3_aa: ASSFTRQETQY
j_call: TRBJ2-5; v_call: TRBV20-1; cdr3_aa: SARSDEETQY